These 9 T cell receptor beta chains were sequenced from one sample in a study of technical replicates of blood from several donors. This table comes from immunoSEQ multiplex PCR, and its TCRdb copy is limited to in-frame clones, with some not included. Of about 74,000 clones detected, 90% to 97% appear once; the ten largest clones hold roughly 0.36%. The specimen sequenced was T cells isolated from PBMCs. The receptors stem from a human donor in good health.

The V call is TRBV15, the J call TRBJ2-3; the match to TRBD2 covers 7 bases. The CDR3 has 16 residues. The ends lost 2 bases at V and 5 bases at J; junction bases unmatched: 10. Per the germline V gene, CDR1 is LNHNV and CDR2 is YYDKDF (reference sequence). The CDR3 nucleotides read TGTGCCACCAGCAGACTTCCCAGCGGGGTCGGAGATACGCAGTATTTT. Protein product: CATSRLPSGVGDTQYF.

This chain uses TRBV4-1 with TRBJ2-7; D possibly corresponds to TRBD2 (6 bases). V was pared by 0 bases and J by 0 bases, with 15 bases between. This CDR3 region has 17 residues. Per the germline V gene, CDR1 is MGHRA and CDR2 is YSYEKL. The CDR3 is CASSQDLGTESSYEQYF. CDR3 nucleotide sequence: TGCGCCAGCAGCCAAGATCTAGGGACTGAAAGCTCCTACGAGCAGTACTTC.

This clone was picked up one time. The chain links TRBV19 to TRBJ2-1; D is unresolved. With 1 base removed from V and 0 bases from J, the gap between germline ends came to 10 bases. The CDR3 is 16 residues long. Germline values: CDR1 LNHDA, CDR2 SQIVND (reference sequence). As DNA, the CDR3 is TGTGCCAGTAGTATAGGCGAGGTAAGCTCCTACAATGAGCAGTTCTTC. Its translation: CASSIGEVSSYNEQFF.

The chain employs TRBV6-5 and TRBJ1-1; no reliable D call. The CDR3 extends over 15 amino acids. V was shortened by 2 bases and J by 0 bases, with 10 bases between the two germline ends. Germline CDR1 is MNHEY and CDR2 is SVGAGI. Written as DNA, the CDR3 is TGTGCCAGCAGTTACCTAGAGGGTGTGAACACTGAAGCTTTCTTT. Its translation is CASSYLEGVNTEAFF.

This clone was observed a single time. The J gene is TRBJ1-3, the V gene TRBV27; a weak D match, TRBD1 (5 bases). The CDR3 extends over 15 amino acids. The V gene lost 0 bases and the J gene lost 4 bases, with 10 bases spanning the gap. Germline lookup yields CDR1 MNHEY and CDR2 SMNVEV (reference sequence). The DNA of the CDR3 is TGTGCCAGCAGTTTATCGACAACAGGAGGAAACACCATATATTTT. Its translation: CASSLSTTGGNTIYF.

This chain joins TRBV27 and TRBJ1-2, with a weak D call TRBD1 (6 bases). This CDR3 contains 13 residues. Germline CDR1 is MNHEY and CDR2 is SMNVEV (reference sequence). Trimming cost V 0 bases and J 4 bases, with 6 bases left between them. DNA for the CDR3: TGTGCCAGCAGTTTATCGGACAGCTATGGCTACACCTTC. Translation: CASSLSDSYGYTF.

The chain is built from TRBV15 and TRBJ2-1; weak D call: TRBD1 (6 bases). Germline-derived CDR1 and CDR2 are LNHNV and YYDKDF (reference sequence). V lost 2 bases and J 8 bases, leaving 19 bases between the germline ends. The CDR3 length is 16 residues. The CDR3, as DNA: TGTGCCACCAGCAGACGCTCAGGGGCCCAAGGGGATGAGCAGTTCTTC. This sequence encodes CATSRRSGAQGDEQFF.

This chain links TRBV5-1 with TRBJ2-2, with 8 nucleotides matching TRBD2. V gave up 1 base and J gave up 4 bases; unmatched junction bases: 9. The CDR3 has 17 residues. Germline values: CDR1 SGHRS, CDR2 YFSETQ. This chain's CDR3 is CASSLKAGEAVTGELFF. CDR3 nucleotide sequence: TGCGCCAGCAGCTTGAAAGCGGGAGAGGCGGTCACCGGGGAGCTGTTTTTT.

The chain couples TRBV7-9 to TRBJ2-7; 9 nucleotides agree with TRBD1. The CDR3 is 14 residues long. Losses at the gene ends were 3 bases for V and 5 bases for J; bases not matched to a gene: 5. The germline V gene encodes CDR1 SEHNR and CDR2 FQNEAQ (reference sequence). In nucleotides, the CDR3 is TGTGCCAGCAGCTTGAGGACAGGGGCCGACGAGCAGTACTTC. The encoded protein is CASSLRTGADEQYF.